The 24 T cell receptor beta chains listed next were all sequenced from one sample in a study of T cells in localized non-small cell lung cancer. Profiled with immunoSEQ multiplex PCR; TCRdb holds only in-frame clones, not every one. The sample contains 28,000 or so clones, 87% of which appear only once. The input for sequencing was peripheral blood, taken before any cancer treatment. All receptors come from a male donor older than 55 with stage I lung adenocarcinoma.

This chain joins TRBV7-2 and TRBJ1-4; D may be TRBD1 (6 bases). Per germline, CDR1 SGHTA and CDR2 FQGNSA. Deletions cut 5 bases from V and 10 bases from J, with 11 bases between. This CDR3 has 12 amino acids. CDR3 amino acids: CASSPDRRKLFF. The CDR3, as DNA: TGTGCCAGCAGCCCGGACAGACGAAAACTGTTTTTT.

The V call is TRBV19, the J call TRBJ2-2; D is undetermined. Trimming removed 5 bases from V and 9 bases from J, with 19 bases in between. The V gene's germline CDR1 is LNHDA and CDR2 SQIVND (reference sequence). The CDR3 is made up of 15 amino acids. The CDR3 loop reads CASSSPLTNGRELFF. CDR3 nucleotide sequence: TGTGCCAGTAGTTCTCCTTTAACCAACGGGCGGGAGCTGTTTTTT.

The chain uses TRBV28 and TRBJ2-5; D ambiguous. Trimming removed 4 bases at V and 7 bases at J, with 13 bases between. The CDR3 length is 13 residues. Germline V gene data show CDR1 as MDHEN and CDR2 as SYDVKM. The chain's CDR3 is CASSYRVPGTQYF. The CDR3 DNA reads TGTGCCAGCAGTTATCGGGTACCGGGGACCCAGTACTTC.

This chain connects TRBV27 to TRBJ1-1; TRBD1 might be the D (6 bases). The CDR3 has 15 amino acids. The germline V gene encodes CDR1 MNHEY and CDR2 SMNVEV (reference sequence). The V and J ends lost 10 bases and 1 base respectively, with 19 bases between them. The CDR3 DNA reads as TGTGCCACCTCAGGGACATCTAAAGGGAACACTGAAGCTTTCTTT. Translating it yields CATSGTSKGNTEAFF.

This chain connects TRBV10-3 to TRBJ2-1; 10 nucleotides agree with TRBD2. CDR3 length: 14 amino acids. V lost 10 bases to trimming and J lost 4 bases; unmatched junction nucleotides: 7. Germline assignment: CDR1 ENHRY and CDR2 SYGVKD. The CDR3, as DNA: TGTGCCACCCAGCGGGGGGGTTCGTACAATGAGCAGTTCTTC. The encoded protein is CATQRGGSYNEQFF.

This chain uses TRBV6-5 with TRBJ2-7; D gene ambiguous. The CDR3 is made up of 14 amino acids. V lost 2 bases, J lost 0 bases, and 8 bases lay in between. Looked up from germline, CDR1 is MNHEY and CDR2 is SVGAGI. The CDR3 loop is CASSYADISYEQYF. The CDR3 DNA reads as TGTGCCAGCAGTTACGCCGACATCTCCTACGAGCAGTACTTC.

The V gene is TRBV30, the J gene TRBJ2-3, with a tentative D call TRBD1 (5 bases). The CDR3 covers 14 residues. Trimming shortened V by 1 base and J by 1 base, and 9 bases separated the two germline ends. Germline V gives CDR1 GTSNPN, CDR2 SVGIG (reference sequence). The CDR3 loop reads CAWSAGLGTDTQYF. The CDR3 nucleotides read TGTGCCTGGAGTGCAGGGCTGGGCACAGATACGCAGTATTTT. Variable domain in full (rest from reference TRBV30 and TRBJ2-3): SQTIHQWPATLVQPVGSPLSLECTVEGTSNPNLYWYRQAAGRGLQLLFYSVGIGQISSEVPQNLSASRPQDRQFILSSKKLLLSDSGFYLCAWSAGLGTDTQYFGPGTRLTVL.

This chain uses TRBV4-3 with TRBJ1-6; 8 bases are a match to TRBD1. The CDR3 sequence is 14 residues long. Germline assignment: CDR1 LGHNA and CDR2 YSLEER. The junction had 6 bases not matched to a gene; V was cut back by 3 bases and J by 11 bases. The CDR3 loop reads CASSQGTGTTPLHF. In DNA form, the CDR3 reads TGCGCCAGCAGCCAGGGGACAGGTACTACACCCCTCCACTTT.

The table lists this clone with a count of one. The rearrangement uses TRBV18 and TRBJ1-6; no clear D gene. The CDR3 is made up of 16 amino acids. In germline, CDR1 is KGHSH, CDR2 LQKENI. V lost 3 bases and J 5 bases, leaving 14 bases between the germline ends. The CDR3 loop is CASSPRTLDDNSPLHF. The DNA of the CDR3 is TGTGCCAGCTCACCGCGGACTCTTGACGATAATTCACCCCTCCACTTT.

This chain joins TRBV27 and TRBJ1-1, with a possible D match to TRBD1 (6 bases). The CDR3 covers 14 residues. CDR1 is MNHEY and CDR2 is SMNVEV in the germline V gene (reference sequence). The V and J ends lost 3 bases and 4 bases respectively, with 12 bases between them. The CDR3 sequence: CASSLEQGGTEAFF. The CDR3 DNA sequence: TGTGCCAGCAGTTTGGAACAGGGAGGCACTGAAGCTTTCTTT.

The gene calls are TRBV6-1 and TRBJ1-5; a weak D match, TRBD1 (6 bases). The CDR3 is 14 residues long. Germline V gene sequence: CDR1 MNHNS, CDR2 SASEGT. V was cut by 7 bases and J by 3 bases, with 13 bases left in between. Here the CDR3 reads CASTNQGNNQPQHF. The CDR3 DNA sequence: TGTGCCAGCACGAACCAGGGGAACAATCAGCCCCAGCATTTT.

Concerning this clone itself: This CDR3 is also generated by other DNA sequences in the sample. This chain joins TRBV30 and TRBJ1-3; D is ambiguous. Looked up from germline, CDR1 is GTSNPN and CDR2 is SVGIG (reference sequence). This CDR3 is built from 13 residues. V gave up 0 bases and J gave up 2 bases, with 5 bases separating them. The CDR3 bases are TGTGCCTGGAGTGTTGGGGCTGGAAACACCATATATTTT. Its protein is CAWSVGAGNTIYF.

This chain connects TRBV5-1 to TRBJ2-1, with a possible D match to TRBD1 (6 bases). V was shortened by 4 bases and J by 3 bases, with 11 bases between the two germline ends. Germline CDR1 is SGHRS and CDR2 is YFSETQ. The CDR3 has 14 amino acids. The CDR3 spells CASSKDSNYNEQFF. Written as DNA, the CDR3 is TGCGCCAGCAGCAAGGACAGCAACTACAATGAGCAGTTCTTC.

This clone has only one observation. The rearrangement uses TRBV6-5 and TRBJ1-3; D perhaps matches TRBD1 (5 bases). CDR1 and CDR2 from the germline V gene are MNHEY and SVGAGI. Trimming removed 7 bases at V and 0 bases at J, with 10 bases between. CDR3 length: 14 amino acids. CDR3 DNA: TGTGCCAGCAAAAAGGGGACCTCTGGAAACACCATATATTTT. Translation gives CASKKGTSGNTIYF.

The rearrangement uses TRBV5-1 and TRBJ2-3, with TRBD2 as a possible D gene (5 bases). The CDR3 covers 15 residues. Deletions cut 5 bases from V and 1 base from J, with 14 bases between. Germline V gene lookup returns CDR1 SGHRS and CDR2 YFSETQ. The CDR3 is CASSEGASRTDTQYF. As DNA, the CDR3 is TGCGCCAGCAGTGAGGGAGCTAGCCGCACAGATACGCAGTATTTT.

The chain carries TRBV6-5 and TRBJ1-6; no reliable D call. This CDR3 contains 15 residues. V lost 0 bases and J 9 bases, leaving 12 bases between the germline ends. Germline V gene lookup returns CDR1 MNHEY and CDR2 SVGAGI. CDR3 DNA sequence: TGTGCCAGCAGTTACTCAACGGTGGGAGCTTCACCCCTCCACTTT. It codes for CASSYSTVGASPLHF.

The rearrangement joins TRBV5-1 to TRBJ1-1; no clear D gene. CDR1 is SGHRS and CDR2 is YFSETQ in the germline V gene. The length of the CDR3 is 15 residues. The V end lost 4 bases, the J end lost 2 bases, and 15 bases lay between the germline ends. In DNA, the CDR3 is TGCGCCAGCAGCACAAACCGGGGTGCAAACACTGAAGCTTTCTTT. Its protein is CASSTNRGANTEAFF.

This clone was detected once. This chain joins TRBV5-5 and TRBJ1-4; 7 bases line up with TRBD1. The CDR3 length is 14 residues. V gave up 3 bases and J gave up 5 bases; unmatched junction bases: 4. Germline V gene lookup returns CDR1 SGHKS and CDR2 YYEKEE (reference sequence). CDR3 amino acids: CASSSGTVNEKLFF. CDR3 nucleotides: TGTGCCAGCAGCTCCGGGACAGTGAATGAAAAACTGTTTTTT.

The rearrangement uses TRBV19 and TRBJ1-1, with unresolved D. Looked up from germline, CDR1 is LNHDA and CDR2 is SQIVND (reference sequence). The CDR3 is 13 amino acids. Deletions cut 5 bases from V and 0 bases from J, with 7 bases between. CDR3 sequence: CASSGVLNTEAFF. The CDR3, as DNA: TGTGCCAGTAGTGGGGTCCTGAACACTGAAGCTTTCTTT.

This chain uses TRBV5-1 with TRBJ1-1; 7 bases map to TRBD1. This CDR3 has 14 amino acids. J lost 5 bases, V lost 0 bases, and 4 bases had no gene match. Germline V gene lookup returns CDR1 SGHRS and CDR2 YFSETQ. The CDR3 DNA reads as TGCGCCAGCAGCTTGGGGGACAGCCTTACTGAAGCTTTCTTT. It translates to CASSLGDSLTEAFF.

The chain joins TRBV11-3 to TRBJ1-1; 8 positions match TRBD1. CDR1 is SGHNT and CDR2 is YENEEA in the germline V gene. The CDR3 runs 13 residues. With 4 bases clipped from V and 3 bases from J, the junction kept 1 base outside the gene matches. Here the CDR3 DNA reads TGTGCCAGCAGCTGGACAGGGCACACTGAAGCTTTCTTT. Translating gives CASSWTGHTEAFF.

The rearrangement uses TRBV28 and TRBJ1-2; 9 bases align to TRBD1. In germline, CDR1 is MDHEN, CDR2 SYDVKM. The CDR3 covers 14 residues. The J segment lost 6 bases and the V segment lost 8 bases, leaving 10 bases of the junction unmatched. The chain's CDR3 is CASSGQGYIHGYTF. The CDR3 region has the DNA TGTGCCAGCTCGGGACAGGGTTATATCCATGGCTACACCTTC.

The chain has TRBV30 and TRBJ1-2; 8 bases line up with TRBD1. V gave up 2 bases and J gave up 2 bases; unmatched junction bases: 16. The CDR3 has 18 residues. Germline V gene data show CDR1 as GTSNPN and CDR2 as SVGIG (reference sequence). The CDR3 nucleotides are TGTGCCTGGAGTCAAGAGTTGGACAGGGAATCTTCCAACTATGGCTACACCTTC. This gives the protein CAWSQELDRESSNYGYTF.

This chain joins TRBV10-3 and TRBJ1-4, with TRBD1 matching over 7 bases. J gave up 8 bases and V 1 base, and 10 bases lay outside the gene matches. Germline V lookup: CDR1 ENHRY, CDR2 SYGVKD. This CDR3 is 16 amino acids long. For the CDR3, the DNA is TGTGCCATCAGTGAGTTCCCAGACAGGGATGCGGAAAAACTGTTTTTT. Residues: CAISEFPDRDAEKLFF.